This TCR beta chain was found in a study of PD-1 blockade in classical Hodgkin lymphoma (dated by TCRdb to the early 2020s). About the study as a whole: Nivolumab dosing was 3 mg/kg intravenously every 2 weeks, continuing until either disease progression or unacceptable toxicity. A peripheral blood immune signature of response to PD-1 blockade in classical Hodgkin lymphoma was defined using TCR beta sequencing and CyTOF.

About this clone itself: Its recognized antigen is unknown. No clone much larger than this one lies a single base away; base qualities are absent.

Spanning cysteine to phenylalanine, the CDR3 consists of 17 amino acids. The kept DNA is CDR3 alone, 51 bases in frame from the first base. Relative to germline, V is 5 bases shorter and J is 6 bases shorter, with 26 bases between their ends. CDR1 is given as SGHVS and CDR2 as FQNEAQ, both from the germline V gene. Genomic DNA was extracted with the Qiagen DNeasy kit from unsorted PBMCs and from negatively selected CD4+ and CD8+ fractions. Using primers that anneal to V and J segments, immunoSEQ multiplex PCR amplified the TCR beta CDR3 regions. A synthetic immune receptor repertoire was used to minimize amplification bias, and any remaining bias was removed computationally after sequencing. On the study's bioinformatics: Repertoire diversity was quantified as the Shannon entropy index using custom Python scripts. Unsorted, CD4+ and CD8+ repertoires were analyzed separately, except for combined analyses in which CD4+ and CD8+ sequences were merged in silico. A clone was considered expanded if an increase in frequency of at least 2-fold after treatment relative to C1D1 was found, and a pseudocount of 0.5 was applied to clones undetected at baseline. Clones with 0 or 1 copy at C1D1 were classified as singleton clones, and clones with 2 or more copies were classified as non-singleton clones. Clones expanded in unsorted samples were labelled as CD4+, CD8+ or unknown by matching protein sequences in sorted samples from the same patient. Wilcoxon tests were applied to paired samples to test diversity changes from C1D1 to C4D1. TCRdb carries this immuneACCESS record with in-frame sequences only. Its versions omit some clonotypes, under half of them owing to an unresolved V gene in the studies checked, with the rest unexplained. V, J and clone size were drawn from that table, and D and trimming were deduced from the DNA. Within this sample are 13,000 or so clones, with about 82% of them counted one time only. 16% of the sample is taken by the ten largest.

The sample's time point label is to be understood as: cycle 4 day 1 (C4D1), after 6 weeks of nivolumab. Every trial patient had relapsed following autologous stem cell transplantation, and prior brentuximab vedotin exposure was what differed among cohorts A, B and C. The trial cohort comprised some 60 patients with relapsed/refractory classical Hodgkin lymphoma whose best overall responses were complete response, partial response or progressive disease. In the multi-cohort phase II CheckMate 205 trial, trial patients received single-agent nivolumab. Best overall response was determined by an independent review committee according to the 2007 International Working Group response criteria. PBMCs from the trial were collected at three points: immediately before nivolumab initiation (C1D1), and during therapy at cycle 2 day 1 and cycle 4 day 1. Peripheral blood was collected in 8 mL Vacutainer Cell Preparation Tubes, from which PBMCs were isolated by centrifugation and then cryopreserved.

Broader findings and caveats from the paper: Baseline TCR diversity was reported to be lower in newly diagnosed patients than in healthy donors and to be lower still in relapsed/refractory patients. Trial patients with a complete response had baseline diversity similar to that of newly diagnosed patients, while partial responders and progressors had significantly lower diversity. Patients starting nivolumab less than 1 year after ASCT had lower diversity and were excluded from later analyses to avoid confounding by immune reconstitution. CD4+ but not CD8+ TCR diversity rose significantly by C4D1 (p=0.0027 vs p=0.16), most apparent in complete responders (p=0.02). The study was restricted to a single clinical trial cohort, and the causes of repertoire differences, possibly disease activity or prior therapy, were left undefined.

The material sequenced was peripheral blood mononuclear cells (PBMCs), taken before the fourth cycle of nivolumab. The rearrangement joined TRBV7-8 to TRBJ2-7; the D gene is perhaps TRBD2, from 5 matching bases. This TCR came from a human donor with classical Hodgkin lymphoma. This receptor has the CDR3 CASSPREVGSSSGEQYF. The DNA sequence reads TGTGCCAGCAGCCCCCGGGAAGTGGGGTCCTCCTCAGGCGAGCAGTACTTC.